These 20 T cell receptor beta chains were sequenced from one sample in a study of shared clonotypes between healthy human individuals. The protocol was immunoSEQ multiplex PCR, while the TCRdb copy is restricted to in-frame clones and leaves out a portion. The sample carries about 490,000 clones, 79% recorded once. Sequenced sample: PBMCs. These receptors originate from a woman aged 40-49 years in good health. Some clones in this sample may be carry-over from other donors' samples.

This chain links TRBV28 with TRBJ2-1; 7 bases are shared with TRBD2. Per the germline V gene, CDR1 is MDHEN and CDR2 is SYDVKM. After removal of 6 bases from V and 6 bases from J, the junction contained 11 bases not matched to a gene. CDR3 size: 15 residues. The CDR3 region is CASSPSGISPNEQFF. CDR3 bases: TGTGCCAGCAGCCCGAGCGGGATAAGCCCCAATGAGCAGTTCTTC. The variable domain in full, with the rest retrieved from reference TRBV28 and TRBJ2-1, is DVKVTQSSRYLVKRTGEKVFLECVQDMDHENMFWYRQDPGLGLRLIYFSYDVKMKEKGDIPEGYSVSREKKERFSLILESASTNQTSMYLCASSPSGISPNEQFFGPGTRLTVL.

This clone has a handful of counts. This chain connects TRBV18 to TRBJ2-2; 7 nucleotides match TRBD1. The V segment lost 4 bases and the J segment 5 bases; nucleotides outside the gene matches: 10. The length of the CDR3 is 16 residues. Looked up from germline, CDR1 is KGHSH and CDR2 is LQKENI. In DNA form, the CDR3 reads TGTGCCAGCTCACGGGACAGCGCTAGGGGGACCGGGGAGCTGTTTTTT. Amino acids: CASSRDSARGTGELFF.

J is TRBJ2-1 and V is TRBV9; a weak D match, TRBD2 (5 bases). Germline loops: CDR1 SGDLS, CDR2 YYNGEE. CDR3 length: 15 residues. Trimming removed 4 bases from V and 3 bases from J, with 14 bases in between. The CDR3 DNA sequence: TGTGCCAGCAGCCTAACTAGTGCTCTCTACAATGAGCAGTTCTTC. As protein: CASSLTSALYNEQFF. Full variable domain (missing parts from reference TRBV9 and TRBJ2-1): DSGVTQTPKHLITATGQRVTLRCSPRSGDLSVYWYQQSLDQGLQFLIQYYNGEERAKGNILERFSAQQFPDLHSELNLSSLELGDSALYFCASSLTSALYNEQFFGPGTRLTVL.

This clone was recorded a few times. The chain joins TRBV7-9 to TRBJ2-7; D is unclear. In germline, CDR1 is SEHNR, CDR2 FQNEAQ (reference sequence). Trimming took off 1 base at V and 0 bases at J, with 10 bases between the two ends. The CDR3 consists of 15 residues. DNA for the CDR3: TGTGCCAGCAGCTTAGACTTGTCAAGCTCCTACGAGCAGTACTTC. It is translated as CASSLDLSSSYEQYF.

The chain combines TRBV4-2 with TRBJ2-2; 9 nucleotides agree with TRBD1. The CDR3 loop spans 15 amino acids. Trimming took 4 bases from V and 8 from J; bases not matched to a gene: 8. Germline loops: CDR1 LGHNA, CDR2 YNFKEQ. The chain's CDR3 is CASSPPGQGRGELFF. As DNA, the CDR3 is TGTGCCAGCAGCCCCCCGGGACAGGGTAGGGGGGAGCTGTTTTTT.

This clone was found once. The J gene is TRBJ1-5, the V gene TRBV6-6; D might be TRBD1 (6 bases). The V gene's germline CDR1 is MNHNY and CDR2 SVGAGI (reference sequence). Trimming pared 5 bases from V and 2 bases from J, leaving 13 bases between. The CDR3 is made up of 15 amino acids. CDR3 sequence: CASSPNRDGNQPQHF. As DNA, the CDR3 is TGTGCCAGCAGTCCTAACAGGGATGGCAATCAGCCCCAGCATTTT.

The CDR3 protein is CASSSGRLYNEQFF. The CDR3, as DNA: TGTGCCAGCAGCTCGGGACGGTTATACAATGAGCAGTTCTTC. The V and J genes are TRBV5-6 and TRBJ2-1, with D perhaps being TRBD1 or TRBD2 (5 bases each). Germline CDR1 SGHDT, CDR2 YYEEEE. V was shortened by 3 bases and J by 4 bases, with 11 bases between the two germline ends. This CDR3 comprises 14 residues.

The CDR3 region is CASSLSGQGYTEAFF. The CDR3 region has the DNA TGTGCCAGCAGCTTATCCGGACAGGGCTACACTGAAGCTTTCTTT. The V and J genes are TRBV5-5 and TRBJ1-1, with TRBD1 matching over 8 bases. J gave up 3 bases and V 2 bases, and 6 bases lay outside the gene matches. CDR1 is SGHKS, CDR2 YYEKEE, per germline (reference sequence). This CDR3 is built from 15 residues.

There are many counts of this clone. In the same sample, other DNA sequences code for this CDR3. The rearrangement links TRBV29-1 to TRBJ2-3, with 12 positions matching TRBD2. V dropped 4 bases and J dropped 6; count of bases not matched to a gene: 11. Germline V gene sequence: CDR1 SQVTM, CDR2 ANQGSEA. This CDR3 has 16 amino acids. CDR3 nucleotide sequence: TGCAGCGTTGTGGGACTAGCGGGCTTTAGAGGGGATACGCAGTATTTT. It yields the protein CSVVGLAGFRGDTQYF.

The V gene is TRBV7-9, the J gene TRBJ2-1; D not resolved. V lost 5 bases and J lost 4, with 9 bases in between. Germline loops: CDR1 SEHNR, CDR2 FQNEAQ (reference sequence). The length of the CDR3 is 13 residues. The CDR3 protein is CASSLGTYNEQFF. For the CDR3, the DNA is TGTGCCAGCAGCCTGGGAACATACAATGAGCAGTTCTTC.

Note on this clone: As the CDR3 is not closed by the conserved phenylalanine or tryptophan, this likely results from a read error. The J gene is TRBJ2-7, the V gene TRBV28; 10 nucleotides align to TRBD2. The CDR3 consists of 16 residues. CDR1 and CDR2 from the germline V gene are MDHEN and SYDVKM. After removal of 4 bases from V and 3 bases from J, the junction contained 9 bases not matched to a gene. CDR3 amino acids: CASSSGASGSFYEQYL. The CDR3 DNA follows: TGTGCCAGCAGTTCCGGGGCTAGCGGGAGTTTCTACGAGCAGTACCTC.

The chain is built from TRBV19 and TRBJ2-4; TRBD1 is a possible D gene (6 bases). The CDR3 has 16 residues. The germline V gene encodes CDR1 LNHDA and CDR2 SQIVND (reference sequence). The V and J ends lost 5 bases and 0 bases respectively, with 14 bases between them. The CDR3 sequence is CASSSDSYLAKNIQYF. In DNA, the CDR3 is TGTGCCAGTAGTTCGGACAGTTATCTAGCCAAAAACATTCAGTACTTC.

The chain carries TRBV27 and TRBJ2-7, with 12 bases identical to TRBD1. Germline trimming cut 3 bases from V and 5 bases from J; bases unmatched to any gene: 8. This CDR3 has 16 residues. The germline V gene encodes CDR1 MNHEY and CDR2 SMNVEV (reference sequence). CDR3 in DNA: TGTGCCAGCAGTTTGGGCCCCGGGACAGGGGGCCACGAGCAGTACTTC. This codes for CASSLGPGTGGHEQYF.

This rearrangement joins TRBV19 to TRBJ2-2, with 9 bases matching TRBD1. J lost 0 bases, V lost 6 bases, and 5 bases had no gene match. From germline, CDR1 is LNHDA and CDR2 SQIVND (reference sequence). The CDR3 totals 16 residues. The CDR3 sequence is CASRGTGMTNTGELFF. The CDR3, as DNA: TGTGCCAGTAGGGGGACAGGGATGACGAACACCGGGGAGCTGTTTTTT.

The chain links TRBV5-4 to TRBJ2-7, with a weak D call TRBD1 (5 bases). CDR1 and CDR2 (germline): SGHNT, YYREEE (reference sequence). The CDR3 extends over 16 amino acids. The V end was cut by 0 bases, the J end by 0 bases, with 13 bases between. CDR3 in amino acids: CASSLGQGSLSYEQYF. The CDR3 coding sequence is TGTGCCAGCAGCTTGGGTCAGGGCTCCCTCTCCTACGAGCAGTACTTC.

This chain links TRBV30 with TRBJ2-7; D not certain. Trimming cost V 4 bases and J 4 bases, with 14 bases left between them. The length of the CDR3 is 13 residues. CDR1 GTSNPN and CDR2 SVGIG come from the germline V gene (reference sequence). The CDR3 reads CAWTKGNQYEQYF. DNA for the CDR3: TGTGCCTGGACGAAAGGAAACCAATACGAGCAGTACTTC. Supplemented by reference TRBV30 and TRBJ2-7, the full variable domain reads SQTIHQWPATLVQPVGSPLSLECTVEGTSNPNLYWYRQAAGRGLQLLFYSVGIGQISSEVPQNLSASRPQDRQFILSSKKLLLSDSGFYLCAWTKGNQYEQYFGPGTRLTVT.

The V call is TRBV19, the J call TRBJ1-2, with a possible D match to TRBD1 (5 bases). The CDR3 contains 14 residues. Trimming left V 8 bases short and J 0 bases short, with 13 bases between. Germline V lookup: CDR1 LNHDA, CDR2 SQIVND (reference sequence). The CDR3 nucleotides are TGTGCCAGTGAAGCAGGGAGGGCTAACTATGGCTACACCTTC. Encoded protein: CASEAGRANYGYTF. The entire variable domain, with the rest obtained from reference TRBV19 and TRBJ1-2, is as follows: DGGITQSPKYLFRKEGQNVTLSCEQNLNHDAMYWYRQDPGQGLRLIYYSQIVNDFQKGDIAEGYSVSREKKESFPLTVTSAQKNPTAFYLCASEAGRANYGYTFGSGTRLTVV.

The CDR3 sequence is CASTPSGTLGEQFF. The CDR3 DNA reads as TGTGCCAGTACCCCTAGCGGGACCCTCGGGGAGCAGTTCTTC. The rearrangement links TRBV19 to TRBJ2-1, with TRBD2 matching over 9 bases. J gave up 10 bases and V 7 bases, and 11 bases lay outside the gene matches. This CDR3 has 14 amino acids. Germline V gene sequence: CDR1 LNHDA, CDR2 SQIVND (reference sequence).

This rearrangement joins TRBV4-2 to TRBJ1-1, with D unresolved. In germline, CDR1 is LGHNA, CDR2 YNFKEQ. This CDR3 has 16 residues. Trimming took off 5 bases at V and 4 bases at J, with 20 bases between the two ends. CDR3 residues: CASSSPTWGVGTEAFF. The CDR3 DNA is TGTGCCAGCAGCTCCCCAACTTGGGGTGTGGGCACTGAAGCTTTCTTT.

The rearrangement links TRBV5-1 to TRBJ2-1, with D perhaps matching TRBD2 (6 bases). The CDR3 has 13 amino acids. Germline V gene sequence: CDR1 SGHRS, CDR2 YFSETQ. Trimming took off 0 bases at V and 7 bases at J, with 8 bases between the two ends. CDR3 DNA sequence: TGCGCCAGCAGCTTGGGGGACTCAAATGAGCAGTTCTTC. Translation gives CASSLGDSNEQFF.